These 32 T cell receptor beta chains were all obtained from the same sample, sequenced in a study of beta chain features in type 1 diabetes. Investigators reverse transcribed all isolated RNA, so they sequenced expressed TCRB transcripts. The data were produced by immunoSEQ multiplex PCR, yet TCRdb's version contains in-frame clones alone and is incomplete. The sample shows almost 350,000 clones, about 18% of them seen only once. Material for sequencing was naive CD4+ T cells from blood. These receptors all stem from a woman aged 18-29 years in good health.

This clone was found a few times. The chain has TRBV9 and TRBJ2-5, with TRBD2 identical over 8 bases. The J segment lost 5 bases and the V segment lost 3 bases, leaving 15 bases of the junction unmatched. Germline CDR1 is SGDLS and CDR2 is YYNGEE. The CDR3 extends over 17 amino acids. The CDR3: CASSAGLSGGRGETQYF. In nucleotides, the CDR3 is TGTGCCAGCAGCGCAGGCCTGAGCGGGGGCCGGGGTGAGACCCAGTACTTC.

The gene calls are TRBV7-2 and TRBJ1-6; 9 nucleotides agree with TRBD1. This CDR3 is 19 amino acids long. Germline assignment: CDR1 SGHTA and CDR2 FQGNSA. Losses at the gene ends were 5 bases for V and 10 bases for J; bases not matched to a gene: 21. CDR3 loop: CASSLVPPLAGTGRSPLHF. In nucleotides, the CDR3 is TGTGCCAGCAGCCTAGTACCGCCCCTCGCCGGGACAGGGCGGTCACCCCTCCACTTT.

The rearrangement links TRBV10-2 to TRBJ2-1; 13 bases agree with TRBD2. V lost 10 bases to trimming and J lost 7 bases; unmatched junction nucleotides: 7. The germline gives CDR1 WSHSY, CDR2 SAAADI. The CDR3 spans 14 residues. The CDR3 spells CATTLAGGQNEQFF. CDR3 nucleotides: TGCGCCACCACACTAGCGGGAGGGCAGAATGAGCAGTTCTTC.

This clone has more than one count but fewer than ten. The chain combines TRBV7-3 with TRBJ1-2; 10 bases map to TRBD1. The CDR3 sequence is 15 residues long. V gave up 5 bases and J gave up 4 bases; unmatched junction bases: 7. Germline V CDR1 and CDR2: SGHTA, FQGTGA. CDR3 DNA: TGTGCCAGCAGCCCTACGACAGGGGGCGGCTATGGCTACACCTTC. Residues: CASSPTTGGGYGYTF. Full variable domain (remainder filled in from reference TRBV7-3 and TRBJ1-2): GAGVSQTPSNKVTEKGKYVELRCDPISGHTALYWYRQSLGQGPEFLIYFQGTGAADDSGLPNDRFFAVRPEGSVSTLKIQRTERGDSAVYLCASSPTTGGGYGYTFGSGTRLTVV.

V is TRBV5-1 and J is TRBJ1-5; 12 nucleotides match TRBD1. The CDR3 is 16 amino acids. The trim removed 4 bases at V and 3 bases at J, leaving 5 bases unmatched. Germline lookup yields CDR1 SGHRS and CDR2 YFSETQ. The DNA of the CDR3 is TGCGCCAGCAGCCCCGGGACAGGGGGCTTCAATCAGCCCCAGCATTTT. It codes for CASSPGTGGFNQPQHF. Filled out from reference TRBV5-1 and TRBJ1-5, the complete variable domain reads KAGVTQTPRYLIKTRGQQVTLSCSPISGHRSVSWYQQTPGQGLQFLFEYFSETQRNKGNFPGRFSGRQFSNSRSEMNVSTLELGDSALYLCASSPGTGGFNQPQHFGDGTRLSIL.

CDR3 amino acids: CASSLWGDTEAFF. The CDR3 region has the DNA TGTGCCAGCAGTTTATGGGGGGACACTGAAGCTTTCTTT. The chain combines TRBV27 with TRBJ1-1, with D perhaps matching TRBD1 (5 bases). V was trimmed by 1 base and J by 3 bases, leaving 6 bases between them. CDR1 MNHEY and CDR2 SMNVEV come from the germline V gene (reference sequence). The CDR3 has 13 amino acids.

The rearrangement links TRBV30 to TRBJ2-2; D is perhaps TRBD1 (5 bases). This CDR3 contains 15 residues. V gave up 2 bases and J gave up 6 bases, with 16 bases separating them. The V gene's germline CDR1 is GTSNPN and CDR2 SVGIG (reference sequence). CDR3 region: CAWSRVLGEAGELFF. In DNA form, the CDR3 reads TGTGCCTGGAGTCGGGTATTAGGGGAAGCCGGGGAGCTGTTTTTT.

The chain joins TRBV7-6 to TRBJ1-1; D gene uncertain. The CDR3 sequence is 13 residues long. From germline, CDR1 is SGHVS and CDR2 FNYEAQ. V gave up 5 bases and J gave up 8 bases, with 15 bases separating them. In DNA, the CDR3 is TGTGCCAGCAGCGCGAGCTTACCGGGGGAAGCTTTCTTT. It encodes CASSASLPGEAFF.

The CDR3 region has the DNA TGTGCCAGCAGCTTAAGGGCGGGAGTCGTACAAGAGACCCAGTACTTC. This sequence encodes CASSLRAGVVQETQYF. The genes are TRBV7-9 and TRBJ2-5; TRBD2 agrees at 7 bases. The CDR3 is 16 amino acids. The V gene's germline CDR1 is SEHNR and CDR2 FQNEAQ (reference sequence). V shed 2 bases, J shed 2 bases, and the junction held 8 bases outside the gene matches.

Only a few counts were recorded for this clone. The chain recombines TRBV5-7 with TRBJ2-7; a weak D match, TRBD1 (5 bases). TRBV5-7 is known as an ORF, though its function is uncertain. The CDR3 covers 11 residues. Deletions cut 4 bases from V and 9 bases from J, with 11 bases between. The CDR3 coding sequence is TGTGCCAGCAGCGGGCGAAGGGGGCAGTACTTC. Translated: CASSGRRGQYF.

This clone has a handful of counts. The rearrangement joins TRBV2 to TRBJ2-5, with a weak D call TRBD1 (5 bases). The V gene lost 6 bases and the J gene lost 2 bases, with 16 bases spanning the gap. The CDR3 is 15 amino acids. From germline, CDR1 is SNHLY and CDR2 FYNNEI. This CDR3 is CASSRTRQYQETQYF. DNA of the CDR3: TGTGCCAGCAGCCGCACCCGACAGTATCAAGAGACCCAGTACTTC.

DNA of the CDR3: TGTGCCAGCAGCTTAGGACAGGGAGGTGGCTACACCTTC. Protein: CASSLGQGGGYTF. The rearrangement joins TRBV7-2 to TRBJ1-2; 7 bases fit TRBD1. The ends lost 1 base at V and 7 bases at J; junction bases unmatched: 3. The V gene's germline CDR1 is SGHTA and CDR2 FQGNSA. The CDR3 length is 13 residues.

This clone was picked up a small number of times. V gene TRBV29-1 combines with J gene TRBJ1-2; 7 nucleotides agree with TRBD1. The CDR3 runs 12 residues. The germline CDR1 and CDR2 sequences are SQVTM and ANQGSEA. With V trimmed by 6 bases and J by 4 bases, 5 bases remained unmatched. CDR3 loop: CSVAGTAYGYTF. The CDR3 coding sequence is TGCAGCGTGGCCGGGACAGCCTATGGCTACACCTTC. The full variable domain, completed using reference TRBV29-1 and TRBJ1-2, is SAVISQKPSRDICQRGTSLTIQCQVDSQVTMMFWYRQQPGQSLTLIATANQGSEATYESGFVIDKFPISRPNLTFSTLTVSNMSPEDSSIYLCSVAGTAYGYTFGSGTRLTVV.

This clone appeared a few times. The DNA for the CDR3 is TGTGCCAGCAGCCAGTCCGGGGAGACCCAGTACTTC. As protein: CASSQSGETQYF. The genes are TRBV14 and TRBJ2-5; D is undetermined. The germline V gene has CDR1 SGHDN and CDR2 FVKESK. Trimming removed 3 bases at V and 5 bases at J, with 7 bases between. The CDR3 is made up of 12 amino acids.

The chain links TRBV10-3 to TRBJ2-1, with 11 bases lining up with TRBD2. The length of the CDR3 is 13 residues. Germline CDR1 reads ENHRY; CDR2 reads SYGVKD. The CDR3 spells CAHSGGGYNEQFF. As DNA, the CDR3 is TGTGCACATAGCGGGGGGGGCTACAATGAGCAGTTCTTC.

There are a few counts of this clone. The J gene is TRBJ1-2, the V gene TRBV4-1; D is unclear. Germline lookup yields CDR1 MGHRA and CDR2 YSYEKL. The V end was cut by 0 bases, the J end by 5 bases, with 10 bases between. The CDR3 runs 14 residues. The CDR3 loop is CASSQDTISYGYTF. CDR3 DNA: TGCGCCAGCAGCCAAGATACTATCTCTTATGGCTACACCTTC.

This clone has just a few counts. The chain employs TRBV30 and TRBJ2-5; D is perhaps TRBD1 (6 bases). TRBJ2-7 explains the end of the DNA better; the J call may be wrong. Germline-derived CDR1 and CDR2 are GTSNPN and SVGIG (reference sequence). The CDR3 has 14 residues. The chain's CDR3 is CAWSIWDNSYEQYF. The CDR3 DNA reads as TGTGCCTGGAGTATCTGGGACAACTCCTACGAGCAGTACTTC.

This clone came up a few times. The chain joins TRBV2 to TRBJ1-1; maybe TRBD1 (5 bases). The CDR3 totals 11 residues. The germline V gene encodes CDR1 SNHLY and CDR2 FYNNEI. V shed 8 bases and J shed 6 bases, with 10 bases lying between them. CDR3 nucleotide sequence: TGTGCCAGCCTCCAGGGTTCTGAAGCTTTCTTT. Encoded protein: CASLQGSEAFF.

This clone was seen only a few times. The V call is TRBV5-4, the J call TRBJ2-7, with 10 positions matching TRBD2. The CDR3 length is 15 residues. Germline values: CDR1 SGHNT, CDR2 YYREEE (reference sequence). V lost 2 bases, J lost 2 bases, and 4 bases stayed unmatched. CDR3 residues: CASSFSSGGTYEQYF. CDR3 sequence (DNA): TGTGCCAGCAGCTTCTCTAGCGGGGGAACCTACGAGCAGTACTTC.

This clone was observed a handful of times. The V and J genes are TRBV7-9 and TRBJ1-2, with TRBD1 identical over 11 bases. With 10 bases clipped from V and 7 bases from J, the junction kept 5 bases outside the gene matches. Germline CDR1 is SEHNR and CDR2 is FQNEAQ (reference sequence). The CDR3 consists of 12 residues. The DNA for the CDR3 is TGTGCCAACGGACAGGGGGCGTTTGGCTACACCTTC. The encoded protein is CANGQGAFGYTF.

This clone was seen only a few times. The chain links TRBV4-1 to TRBJ2-3; 7 bases align to TRBD2. Looked up from germline, CDR1 is MGHRA and CDR2 is YSYEKL. The CDR3 covers 15 residues. V shed 4 bases and J 4 bases; nucleotides not matched to a gene: 8. CDR3 in amino acids: CASSPVGTKSDTQYF. For the CDR3, the DNA is TGCGCCAGCAGCCCCGTCGGGACTAAGTCAGATACGCAGTATTTT.

J is TRBJ1-1 and V is TRBV11-2; D is uncertain. Germline V lookup: CDR1 SGHAT, CDR2 FQNNGV. Deletions cut 5 bases from V and 0 bases from J, with 7 bases between. The CDR3 extends over 13 amino acids. DNA for the CDR3: TGTGCCAGCAGCCCTAGGCTGAACACTGAAGCTTTCTTT. Amino acid sequence: CASSPRLNTEAFF. Filled out from reference TRBV11-2 and TRBJ1-1, the complete variable domain reads EAGVAQSPRYKIIEKRQSVAFWCNPISGHATLYWYQQILGQGPKLLIQFQNNGVVDDSQLPKDRFSAERLKGVDSTLKIQPAKLEDSAVYLCASSPRLNTEAFFGQGTRLTVV.

This clone was observed a few times. This sequence joins TRBV29-1 and TRBJ2-3; possible D gene TRBD2, 6 bases. CDR1 and CDR2 from the germline V gene are SQVTM and ANQGSEA. This CDR3 comprises 14 residues. V lost 6 bases and J 7 bases, leaving 20 bases between the germline ends. Here the CDR3 reads CSVSSERVLYTQYF. The CDR3 DNA reads as TGCAGCGTCTCTAGCGAGAGGGTCTTATATACGCAGTATTTT.

The chain uses TRBV4-1 and TRBJ2-3; 9 bases match TRBD2. Looked up from germline, CDR1 is MGHRA and CDR2 is YSYEKL. The length of the CDR3 is 16 residues. J lost 2 bases, V lost 2 bases, and 5 bases had no gene match. The CDR3 DNA is TGCGCCAGCAGCCAAAGAGCGGGGGGCAACACAGATACGCAGTATTTT. This codes for CASSQRAGGNTDTQYF.

Only a few counts were recorded for this clone. The V and J genes are TRBV9 and TRBJ2-5; TRBD2 agrees at 7 bases. The CDR3 sequence is 15 residues long. CDR1 and CDR2 (germline): SGDLS, YYNGEE. The junction had 10 bases not matched to a gene; V was cut back by 3 bases and J by 5 bases. CDR3 DNA: TGTGCCAGCAGCGGGACCAGCGGGGCTTTTGAGACCCAGTACTTC. It codes for CASSGTSGAFETQYF.

V usage is TRBV7-9 and J usage is TRBJ2-7, with D tentatively TRBD2 (7 bases). This CDR3 has 15 residues. Germline CDR1 SEHNR, CDR2 FQNEAQ (reference sequence). Between the trimmed V and J ends, which lost 0 bases and 3 bases, there was a span of 12 bases. Here the CDR3 reads CASSLAVGGGYEQYF. The CDR3 DNA sequence: TGTGCCAGCAGCTTAGCGGTGGGAGGGGGCTACGAGCAGTACTTC.

This clone appeared a few times. The chain has TRBV9 and TRBJ2-5; maybe TRBD1 (5 bases). CDR1 is SGDLS, CDR2 YYNGEE, per germline. This CDR3 is built from 12 residues. Trimming cost V 0 bases and J 6 bases, with 6 bases left between them. The CDR3: CASSVEGKTQYF. The CDR3 DNA is TGTGCCAGCAGCGTAGAGGGGAAGACCCAGTACTTC.

This clone was recorded a few times. CDR3 DNA sequence: TGTGCCTGGAGTGCGTTAGACTGGAGCACTACCTACGAGCAGTACTTC. Protein product: CAWSALDWSTTYEQYF. This chain uses TRBV30 with TRBJ2-7, with D unclear. Per germline, CDR1 GTSNPN and CDR2 SVGIG (reference sequence). V was trimmed by 1 base and J by 2 bases, leaving 18 bases between them. The length of the CDR3 is 16 residues. Drawing the rest from reference TRBV30 and TRBJ2-7, the complete variable domain is SQTIHQWPATLVQPVGSPLSLECTVEGTSNPNLYWYRQAAGRGLQLLFYSVGIGQISSEVPQNLSASRPQDRQFILSSKKLLLSDSGFYLCAWSALDWSTTYEQYFGPGTRLTVT.

This clone came up a few times. The chain is built from TRBV7-8 and TRBJ2-1; TRBD1 matches 9 bases. Trimming removed 1 base from V and 2 bases from J; junction bases left unmatched: 3. There are 16 residues in the CDR3. From germline, CDR1 is SGHVS and CDR2 FQNEAQ. The CDR3 reads CASSLVQGAAYNEQFF. The CDR3 bases are TGTGCCAGCAGCTTAGTACAGGGGGCCGCCTACAATGAGCAGTTCTTC.

This chain connects TRBV2 to TRBJ1-1; D is undetermined. The CDR3 is made up of 14 amino acids. V was trimmed by 6 bases and J by 3 bases, leaving 14 bases between them. Germline V gives CDR1 SNHLY, CDR2 FYNNEI. CDR3 sequence reads: CASSPELLDTEAFF. Here the CDR3 DNA reads TGTGCCAGCAGCCCTGAACTGCTAGACACTGAAGCTTTCTTT.

V and J are TRBV11-1 and TRBJ2-7, with D maybe TRBD1 (5 bases). The CDR3 has 14 amino acids. V was shortened by 4 bases and J by 5 bases, with 15 bases between the two germline ends. The V gene's germline CDR1 is SGHAT and CDR2 FQDESV (reference sequence). The CDR3 region is CASSSPQGTDEQYF. The CDR3 coding sequence is TGTGCCAGCAGCTCTCCTCAGGGAACGGACGAGCAGTACTTC.

In this sample, this clone turned up a few times. This chain links TRBV27 with TRBJ2-7; no clear D gene. Trimming cost V 2 bases and J 2 bases, with 7 bases left between them. The germline V gene encodes CDR1 MNHEY and CDR2 SMNVEV (reference sequence). There are 13 residues in the CDR3. Written as DNA, the CDR3 is TGTGCCAGCAGTTTACTACCTACCTACGAGCAGTACTTC. Its protein product is CASSLLPTYEQYF.